This T cell receptor (beta chain) was documented in a study of Graves' ophthalmopathy and Graves' hyperthyroidism. As for the study in general: Peripheral blood sampling preceded any treatment and occurred at initial diagnosis. General study results and limits: The model predicted ophthalmopathy progression with over 60% sensitivity and around 72% specificity.

This CDR3 region has 14 residues. Germline V lookup: CDR1 SGHRS, CDR2 YFSETQ. The study amplified TCR beta CDR3 regions using RNA transcripts. HTBI primers were used in a first-round RT-PCR, which preceded a second-round multiplex PCR. TCRdb re-analysed the multiplex PCR reads in MiXCR, keeping a single row per CDR3 protein. The profile shows around 51,000 distinct CDR3 sequences, 50% to 65% of them singletons. The PBMCs used were ones drawn from less than 12 ml of fresh peripheral blood. This clonotype was seen a few times. What it recognizes is unknown. The conserved final phenylalanine or tryptophan is absent from the CDR3, which likely points to a read error.

Sequencing was performed on peripheral blood. The genes are TRBV5-1 and TRBJ2-3; TRBD1 aligns across 8 bases. This sequence originates from an adult man with Graves' ophthalmopathy. DNA of the CDR3: TGCGCCGGCAGTCCCGGACAGGGAACAGATACGCAGTATTTA. Translated, it gives CAGSPGQGTDTQYL.